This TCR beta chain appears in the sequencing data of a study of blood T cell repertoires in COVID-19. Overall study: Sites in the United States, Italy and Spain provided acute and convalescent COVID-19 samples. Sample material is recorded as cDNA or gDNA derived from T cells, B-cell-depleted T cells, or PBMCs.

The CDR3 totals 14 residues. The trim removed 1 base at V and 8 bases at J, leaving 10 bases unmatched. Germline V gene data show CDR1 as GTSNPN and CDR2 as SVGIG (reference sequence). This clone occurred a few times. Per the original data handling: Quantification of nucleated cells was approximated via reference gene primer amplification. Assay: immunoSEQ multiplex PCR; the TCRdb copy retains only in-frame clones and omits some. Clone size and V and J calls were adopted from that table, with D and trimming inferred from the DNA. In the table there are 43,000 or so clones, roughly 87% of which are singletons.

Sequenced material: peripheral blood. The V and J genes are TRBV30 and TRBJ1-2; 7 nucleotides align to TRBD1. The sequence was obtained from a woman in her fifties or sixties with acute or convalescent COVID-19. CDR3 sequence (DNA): TGTGCCTGGAGTGGTCCAGGGGGGCTTGGAGGCTACACCTTC. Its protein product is CAWSGPGGLGGYTF.